The source of this T cell receptor (beta chain) is a study of shared clonotypes between healthy human individuals. Overall study findings and caveats: Memory subsets generally showed lower estimated richness than naive subsets. Despite large depth, sorted-subset datasets appeared incompletely sequenced.

This clone has a single count. The antigen remains undetermined. TCRdb's copy holds only in-frame clones and misses some; the assay was immunoSEQ multiplex PCR. The profile shows about 2.1 million clones, around 95% of them singletons. This CDR3 comprises 15 residues. V lost 9 bases and J lost 6, with 24 bases in between. Germline CDR1 and CDR2: ENHRY and SYGVKD. Cells designated naive CD8 were CD45RO-negative and were positively selected for CCR7, with terminally differentiated effector memory CD45RA+ cells excluded. HIV-negative, healthy adults without recent acute infections or vaccinations were the donors.

The rearrangement uses TRBV10-3 and TRBJ2-7, with a tentative D call TRBD1 (7 bases). This receptor was taken from a man between 18 and 29 years old in good health. Some clones in this sample may be carry-over from other donors' samples. Sequencing used naive CD8+ T cells from PBMCs. The CDR3 is CAIRGTDPRGSEQYF. In nucleotides, the CDR3 is TGTGCCATACGCGGGACAGACCCAAGGGGGAGCGAGCAGTACTTC.